A single sample gave rise to the 32 T cell receptor beta chains below, sequenced in a study of cytomegalovirus exposure and HLA in healthy donors (dated by TCRdb to the late 2010s). Receptor amplification or capture employed the immunoSEQ multiplex PCR assay. TCRdb limited this immuneACCESS table to in-frame rearrangements with V and J called. A share of clones is missing; checked studies link under half to unresolved V genes, and the rest is unexplained. The table for this sample lists about 63,000 clones; roughly 90% of them were counted only once. The top ten clones comprise roughly 1.2% of the sample. The sequenced material came from PBMCs. These receptors came from a woman in her late teens or twenties in good health and CMV-seronegative.

The chain carries TRBV6-5 and TRBJ2-3; maybe TRBD1 (5 bases). CDR1 and CDR2 (germline): MNHEY, SVGAGI. Trimming pared 5 bases from V and 10 bases from J, leaving 13 bases between. The CDR3 spans 12 residues. CDR3 in DNA: TGTGCCAGCAGTGCAGGACAATCCTCGCAGTATTTT. Residues: CASSAGQSSQYF.

This sequence joins TRBV19 and TRBJ2-3; 7 nucleotides agree with TRBD2. CDR3 length equals 12 residues. CDR1 is LNHDA, CDR2 SQIVND, per germline (reference sequence). J was trimmed by 6 bases and V by 8 bases; bases with no gene match: 5. CDR3 amino acids: CASDQGGDTQYF. Written as DNA, the CDR3 is TGTGCCAGTGATCAGGGAGGGGATACGCAGTATTTT.

The V call is TRBV5-4, the J call TRBJ2-7; D perhaps matches TRBD2 (5 bases). V lost 4 bases, J lost 2 bases, and 19 bases lay in between. Germline CDR1 is SGHNT and CDR2 is YYREEE (reference sequence). The CDR3 contains 16 residues. In nucleotides, the CDR3 is TGTGCCAGCAGCACAGCGGACTGGACGGATACCTACGAGCAGTACTTC. It translates to CASSTADWTDTYEQYF.

The chain links TRBV27 to TRBJ2-2; 8 nucleotides align to TRBD1. The CDR3 consists of 17 residues. CDR1 and CDR2 (germline): MNHEY, SMNVEV (reference sequence). J was trimmed by 0 bases and V by 2 bases; bases with no gene match: 5. CDR3 coding DNA: TGTGCCAGCAGTTTAATAATCAGGGGGCCGAACACCGGGGAGCTGTTTTTT. As protein: CASSLIIRGPNTGELFF.

The chain recombines TRBV7-6 with TRBJ2-7; TRBD2 matches 10 bases. J gave up 3 bases and V 1 base, and 3 bases lay outside the gene matches. This CDR3 has 15 residues. Germline CDR1 SGHVS, CDR2 FNYEAQ. In DNA form, the CDR3 reads TGTGCCAGCAGCTTAGAAGGACTAGCGGTCTACGAGCAGTACTTC. Residues: CASSLEGLAVYEQYF.

The rearrangement links TRBV6-4 to TRBJ1-1; D possibly corresponds to TRBD1 (5 bases). Germline CDR1 and CDR2: MRHNA and SNTAGT. This CDR3 spans 14 amino acids. Trimming removed 6 bases from V and 5 bases from J, with 16 bases in between. For the CDR3, the DNA is TGTGCCAGCAGACCGCCGGGGGAAGGGACTGAAGCTTTCTTT. Translating it yields CASRPPGEGTEAFF.

The V and J genes are TRBV25-1 and TRBJ1-3; tentative D call: TRBD1 (6 bases). Trimming removed 7 bases from V and 2 bases from J, with 15 bases in between. The CDR3 runs 15 residues. Germline V lookup: CDR1 MGHDK, CDR2 SYGVNS. This chain's CDR3 is CASTAGEGPGNTIYF. CDR3 bases: TGTGCCAGCACAGCAGGGGAGGGCCCTGGAAACACCATATATTTT.

V is TRBV2 and J is TRBJ2-2, with D uncertain. CDR3 length: 15 residues. Trimming stripped 7 bases from V and 3 bases from J, with 15 bases between. Germline V CDR1 and CDR2: SNHLY, FYNNEI. The CDR3: CASIEHSPYTGELFF. For the CDR3, the DNA is TGTGCCAGCATCGAGCACAGCCCTTACACCGGGGAGCTGTTTTTT.

This clone was seen only a few times. The chain uses TRBV5-1 and TRBJ2-2, with 9 bases aligning to TRBD1. V was pared by 7 bases and J by 4 bases, with 2 bases of the junction left unmatched. The CDR3 sequence is 13 residues long. Per germline, CDR1 SGHRS and CDR2 YFSETQ. The CDR3 DNA follows: TGCGCCAGCGCGACAGGGGGCACCGGGGAGCTGTTTTTT. Protein sequence: CASATGGTGELFF.

V gene TRBV7-8 combines with J gene TRBJ1-5, with 7 bases matching TRBD1. The CDR3 spans 17 residues. After removal of 5 bases from V and 6 bases from J, the junction contained 16 bases not matched to a gene. Germline V lookup: CDR1 SGHVS, CDR2 FQNEAQ. Here the CDR3 DNA reads TGTGCCAGCAGCCATTCTAGGGGGCAGGGCGGTCGTCAGCCCCAGCATTTT. It yields the protein CASSHSRGQGGRQPQHF.

The rearrangement uses TRBV27 and TRBJ2-3, with D uncertain. V lost 3 bases and J 6 bases, leaving 4 bases between the germline ends. The CDR3 extends over 11 amino acids. Germline V gene sequence: CDR1 MNHEY, CDR2 SMNVEV (reference sequence). CDR3 in DNA: TGTGCCAGCAGTTTCGGGGATACGCAGTATTTT. Translation: CASSFGDTQYF.

This clone came up once. The rearrangement links TRBV10-3 to TRBJ2-2; 8 bases fit TRBD1. Germline CDR1 is ENHRY and CDR2 is SYGVKD. This CDR3 contains 14 residues. The J segment lost 3 bases and the V segment lost 6 bases, leaving 3 bases of the junction unmatched. In DNA form, the CDR3 reads TGTGCCATCAGGACAGGGGCTGACACCGGGGAGCTGTTTTTT. Amino acid sequence: CAIRTGADTGELFF.

The chain joins TRBV18 to TRBJ2-4, with 11 bases identical to TRBD1. The J segment lost 8 bases and the V segment lost 6 bases, leaving 6 bases of the junction unmatched. Germline V gives CDR1 KGHSH, CDR2 LQKENI. The CDR3 loop spans 14 amino acids. Here the CDR3 DNA reads TGTGCCAGCTCGGACAGGGGGCGCGGGGACATTCAGTACTTC. It encodes CASSDRGRGDIQYF. The variable domain in full, completed from reference TRBV18 and TRBJ2-4, reads NAGVMQNPRHLVRRRGQEARLRCSPMKGHSHVYWYRQLPEEGLKFMVYLQKENIIDESGMPKERFSAEFPKEGPSILRIQQVVRGDSAAYFCASSDRGRGDIQYFGAGTRLSVL.

The chain combines TRBV6-4 with TRBJ2-2, with 12 bases matching TRBD2. This CDR3 contains 16 residues. With V trimmed by 6 bases and J by 2 bases, 4 bases remained unmatched. Germline loops: CDR1 MRHNA, CDR2 SNTAGT. In DNA form, the CDR3 reads TGTGCCAGCAGCCTCGGACTAGCGGGAAACACCGGGGAGCTGTTTTTT. This gives the protein CASSLGLAGNTGELFF.

The V call is TRBV5-6, the J call TRBJ2-2; 8 bases match TRBD1. This CDR3 has 15 amino acids. The trim removed 4 bases at V and 6 bases at J, leaving 8 bases unmatched. The germline gives CDR1 SGHDT, CDR2 YYEEEE. CDR3 loop: CASSPDRGHAGELFF. CDR3 nucleotide sequence: TGTGCCAGCAGCCCCGACAGGGGTCACGCCGGGGAGCTGTTTTTT.

The V call is TRBV5-1, the J call TRBJ2-3, with 8 bases that match TRBD2. V lost 4 bases and J lost 4; bases outside the gene matches: 8. CDR1 and CDR2 (germline): SGHRS, YFSETQ. CDR3 length equals 15 residues. CDR3 sequence (DNA): TGCGCCAGCAGCCGAAACGCGGGACTAGCAGATACGCAGTATTTT. Encoded protein: CASSRNAGLADTQYF.

The chain has TRBV7-2 and TRBJ2-5; maybe TRBD2 (7 bases). The CDR3 totals 16 residues. Trimming left V 5 bases short and J 2 bases short, with 18 bases between. From germline, CDR1 is SGHTA and CDR2 FQGNSA. CDR3 protein: CASSSTRGRAQETQYF. Written as DNA, the CDR3 is TGTGCCAGCAGCAGCACTAGGGGGAGGGCTCAAGAGACCCAGTACTTC.

This clone was observed a single time. This chain connects TRBV2 to TRBJ2-5; weak D call: TRBD2 (6 bases). Looked up from germline, CDR1 is SNHLY and CDR2 is FYNNEI. CDR3 size: 17 residues. V shed 5 bases and J shed 2 bases, with 21 bases lying between them. CDR3 amino acids: CASSFPIGDFIQETQYF. The CDR3 DNA follows: TGTGCCAGCAGTTTCCCAATTGGGGACTTCATACAAGAGACCCAGTACTTC.

The chain employs TRBV7-2 and TRBJ2-5, with 7 bases matching TRBD2. The CDR3 spans 16 residues. V was clipped by 8 bases and J by 5 bases; unmatched bases: 17. Germline CDR1 and CDR2: SGHTA and FQGNSA. The CDR3 here is CASASWRETPRETQYF. The CDR3, as DNA: TGTGCCAGCGCCTCCTGGCGGGAGACACCGAGGGAGACCCAGTACTTC.

For the CDR3, the DNA is TGTGCCAGTCGGACCGGGACAGGTGTTCGGGCTTTCTTT. Protein product: CASRTGTGVRAFF. This chain uses TRBV28 with TRBJ1-1; 8 nucleotides align to TRBD1. This CDR3 is 13 amino acids long. CDR1 is MDHEN, CDR2 SYDVKM, per germline. The junction had 14 bases not matched to a gene; V was cut back by 9 bases and J by 11 bases.

The chain employs TRBV7-7 and TRBJ2-3; 9 bases are shared with TRBD1. With 5 bases clipped from V and 3 bases from J, the junction kept 3 bases outside the gene matches. The CDR3 runs 14 residues. Germline V gene sequence: CDR1 SSHAT, CDR2 FNYEAQ (reference sequence). Here the CDR3 reads CASSQGTGTDTQYF. The DNA of the CDR3 is TGTGCCAGCAGCCAAGGGACAGGGACAGATACGCAGTATTTT. Full variable domain (remainder filled in from reference TRBV7-7 and TRBJ2-3): GAGVSQSPRYKVTKRGQDVTLRCDPISSHATLYWYQQALGQGPEFLTYFNYEAQPDKSGLPSDRFSAERPEGSISTLTIQRTEQRDSAMYRCASSQGTGTDTQYFGPGTRLTVL.

This rearrangement joins TRBV7-2 to TRBJ2-2; 8 bases align to TRBD2. Germline CDR1 reads SGHTA; CDR2 reads FQGNSA. V lost 5 bases to trimming and J lost 2 bases; unmatched junction nucleotides: 7. The length of the CDR3 is 16 residues. The CDR3 is CASSRLAHPNTGELFF. In nucleotides, the CDR3 is TGTGCCAGCAGCCGACTAGCGCACCCAAACACCGGGGAGCTGTTTTTT.

This clone has a single count. The rearrangement uses TRBV28 and TRBJ2-1; 8 nucleotides align to TRBD2. Germline-derived CDR1 and CDR2 are MDHEN and SYDVKM. The length of the CDR3 is 17 residues. The V gene end was trimmed by 6 bases and the J gene end by 5 bases; junction bases not matched to a gene: 15. Here the CDR3 reads CASRGRTSRRNNNEQFF. CDR3 bases: TGTGCCAGCAGGGGAAGGACTAGCAGAAGGAACAACAATGAGCAGTTCTTC.

This chain joins TRBV7-6 and TRBJ2-3, with 10 bases fitting TRBD2. The germline gives CDR1 SGHVS, CDR2 FNYEAQ. The V and J ends lost 5 bases and 6 bases, in that order; junction bases with no gene match: 5. CDR3 length equals 14 residues. The CDR3 DNA is TGTGCCAGCAGCCCCAGCGGGAGGGCGGATACGCAGTATTTT. Protein sequence: CASSPSGRADTQYF.

This chain links TRBV18 with TRBJ2-1; 10 positions agree with TRBD2. The CDR3 runs 20 residues. Trimming took 3 bases from V and 3 from J; bases not matched to a gene: 17. Germline values: CDR1 KGHSH, CDR2 LQKENI. In DNA, the CDR3 is TGTGCCAGCTCACCCACCACCGGGACTAGCGAATCCCCGTACTACAATGAGCAGTTCTTC. Residues: CASSPTTGTSESPYYNEQFF.

This chain uses TRBV6-1 with TRBJ1-2, with 9 bases that match TRBD1. The CDR3 covers 14 residues. CDR1 is MNHNS, CDR2 SASEGT, per germline. Trimming cost V 7 bases and J 4 bases; bases outside gene matches: 7. CDR3 DNA sequence: TGTGCCAGCACTAACAGGGGGCGCGCCTATGGCTACACCTTC. This gives the protein CASTNRGRAYGYTF.

This clone was seen once. V is TRBV6-5 and J is TRBJ2-1, with 8 positions matching TRBD1. The CDR3 sequence is 15 residues long. After removal of 7 bases from V and 0 bases from J, the junction contained 5 bases not matched to a gene. Germline CDR1 is MNHEY and CDR2 is SVGAGI. CDR3 residues: CASTSQGGSYNEQFF. In DNA form, the CDR3 reads TGTGCCAGCACCTCACAGGGGGGCTCCTACAATGAGCAGTTCTTC.

This clone was seen a handful of times. The gene calls are TRBV2 and TRBJ2-7, with unresolved D. This CDR3 is built from 13 residues. Germline-derived CDR1 and CDR2 are SNHLY and FYNNEI. Trimming pared 4 bases from V and 0 bases from J, leaving 7 bases between. CDR3 in DNA: TGTGCCAGCAGTGGAGTTCCCTCCTACGAGCAGTACTTC. The encoded protein is CASSGVPSYEQYF.

The gene calls are TRBV27 and TRBJ2-1, with TRBD1 identical over 8 bases. There are 15 residues in the CDR3. The V gene end was trimmed by 5 bases and the J gene end by 2 bases; junction bases not matched to a gene: 5. Germline loops: CDR1 MNHEY, CDR2 SMNVEV (reference sequence). DNA of the CDR3: TGTGCCAGCAGTCCAGGGACAGGAGCCTACAATGAGCAGTTCTTC. Its protein product is CASSPGTGAYNEQFF.

The sample holds one count of this clone. The chain combines TRBV7-2 with TRBJ1-1, with 8 bases that match TRBD1. The CDR3 is 13 residues long. V lost 2 bases to trimming and J lost 8 bases; unmatched junction nucleotides: 4. The V gene's germline CDR1 is SGHTA and CDR2 FQGNSA. The CDR3, as DNA: TGTGCCAGCAGCTTAAGCAGGGGGCGCGAAGCTTTCTTT. Protein: CASSLSRGREAFF.

The chain uses TRBV19 and TRBJ2-1; 10 nucleotides match TRBD2. J gave up 9 bases and V 3 bases, and 23 bases lay outside the gene matches. CDR1 LNHDA and CDR2 SQIVND come from the germline V gene (reference sequence). This CDR3 region has 20 residues. The CDR3 DNA reads TGTGCCAGTAGTATGGAGTGGCTAGCGGGAGTTCCCCCGGGTGGAACTGAGCAGTTCTTC. Protein product: CASSMEWLAGVPPGGTEQFF.

This clone was counted between two and nine times. V usage is TRBV6-4 and J usage is TRBJ2-5; TRBD1 matches at 8 bases. V was clipped by 2 bases and J by 5 bases; unmatched bases: 4. This CDR3 contains 14 residues. Looked up from germline, CDR1 is MRHNA and CDR2 is SNTAGT. The CDR3, as DNA: TGTGCCAGCAGTGACCCGGACAGGGTGGAGACCCAGTACTTC. It is translated as CASSDPDRVETQYF.